Shown below are 25 T cell receptor beta chains from a single sample sequenced in a study of T cell responses to AZD1222 COVID-19 vaccine. This table comes from immunoSEQ multiplex PCR, and its TCRdb copy is limited to in-frame clones, with some not included. The sample has around 120,000 clones, more than 90% seen once. Sequencing used peripheral blood, obtained 28 days after the second AZD1222 dose. These TCRs come from an adult who received the AZD1222 COVID-19 vaccine.

The gene calls are TRBV30 and TRBJ2-3; tentatively, D is TRBD1 (5 bases). V dropped 0 bases and J dropped 5 bases, with 9 bases sitting between them. This CDR3 is built from 13 residues. Germline CDR1 and CDR2: GTSNPN and SVGIG (reference sequence). CDR3: CAWSVKGEDTQYF. CDR3 sequence (DNA): TGTGCCTGGAGTGTCAAAGGGGAAGATACGCAGTATTTT.

This clone was seen a single time. This chain joins TRBV12-3 or TRBV12-4 and TRBJ2-7; D unresolved. Between the trimmed V and J ends, which lost 0 bases and 5 bases, there was a span of 5 bases. CDR3 length: 12 residues. In nucleotides, the CDR3 is TGTGCCAGCAGTTTAGCTGGTCACGAGCAGTACTTC. The encoded protein is CASSLAGHEQYF.

This rearrangement joins TRBV7-9 to TRBJ1-4; 8 positions agree with TRBD1. V lost 8 bases and J lost 5; bases outside the gene matches: 7. Per the germline V gene, CDR1 is SEHNR and CDR2 is FQNEAQ (reference sequence). The CDR3 contains 14 residues. The CDR3 sequence is CASSPGDRNEKLFF. CDR3 coding DNA: TGTGCCAGCTCCCCTGGGGACAGGAATGAAAAACTGTTTTTT.

The V call is TRBV19, the J call TRBJ1-1, with 10 positions matching TRBD1. The CDR3 spans 17 residues. CDR1 is LNHDA and CDR2 is SQIVND in the germline V gene (reference sequence). V shed 3 bases and J 0 bases; nucleotides not matched to a gene: 7. The CDR3 spells CASSMLGQGPMNTEAFF. The CDR3 nucleotides are TGTGCCAGTAGTATGTTGGGACAGGGGCCCATGAACACTGAAGCTTTCTTT.

This rearrangement joins TRBV27 to TRBJ1-1; D gene uncertain. This CDR3 is 13 amino acids long. CDR1 is MNHEY, CDR2 SMNVEV, per germline (reference sequence). V dropped 2 bases and J dropped 0 bases, with 4 bases sitting between them. The CDR3 DNA follows: TGTGCCAGCAGTTTAACAATGAACACTGAAGCTTTCTTT. Its translation is CASSLTMNTEAFF.

The rearrangement links TRBV7-2 to TRBJ1-2; TRBD1 is a possible D gene (6 bases). This CDR3 contains 14 residues. Trimming removed 5 bases at V and 4 bases at J, with 14 bases between. Germline assignment: CDR1 SGHTA and CDR2 FQGNSA. The CDR3 coding sequence is TGTGCCAGCAGCCCTGGACAGCCCCTCTATGGCTACACCTTC. Translating it yields CASSPGQPLYGYTF.

The chain combines TRBV11-3 with TRBJ2-1; 10 bases fit TRBD1. The germline gives CDR1 SGHNT, CDR2 YENEEA. V lost 0 bases and J lost 4; bases outside the gene matches: 3. This CDR3 has 16 residues. DNA of the CDR3: TGTGCCAGCAGCTTAGAAGGACAGGGGGTTTACAATGAGCAGTTCTTC. As protein: CASSLEGQGVYNEQFF.

As to this clone: This could be a read error, since a much larger clone is one nucleotide away. This chain joins TRBV7-3 and TRBJ2-2; no reliable D call. The CDR3 runs 12 residues. Germline CDR1 and CDR2: SGHTA and FQGTGA. V dropped 4 bases and J dropped 3 bases, with 3 bases sitting between them. The CDR3 region has the DNA TGTGCCAGCAGCTCACACACCGGGGAGCTGTTTTTT. It translates to CASSSHTGELFF.

V and J are TRBV19 and TRBJ1-2; 12 bases are shared with TRBD1. V was pared by 7 bases and J by 5 bases, with 11 bases of the junction left unmatched. This CDR3 comprises 16 residues. CDR1 and CDR2 from the germline V gene are LNHDA and SQIVND (reference sequence). CDR3: CASTAGTGGFGYGYTF. In nucleotides, the CDR3 is TGTGCCAGTACCGCCGGGACAGGGGGCTTTGGGTATGGCTACACCTTC.

The chain employs TRBV5-6 and TRBJ2-1, with 14 positions matching TRBD2. The CDR3 is 15 residues long. V was clipped by 1 base and J by 12 bases; unmatched bases: 6. Germline CDR1 SGHDT, CDR2 YYEEEE. In DNA, the CDR3 is TGTGCCAGCAGCTTGAGGACTAGCGGGGGGACGACGCAGTTCTTC. Amino acids: CASSLRTSGGTTQFF.

This chain links TRBV7-6 with TRBJ1-5; TRBD1 agrees at 8 bases. The length of the CDR3 is 16 residues. Germline-derived CDR1 and CDR2 are SGHVS and FNYEAQ. V lost 1 base to trimming and J lost 3 bases; unmatched junction nucleotides: 5. CDR3 DNA: TGTGCCAGCAGCTTAGAGTCAGGGGGCAACAATCAGCCCCAGCATTTT. Residues: CASSLESGGNNQPQHF.

The chain has TRBV4-3 and TRBJ1-1; no definite D call. The CDR3 length is 14 residues. V dropped 0 bases and J dropped 11 bases, with 16 bases sitting between them. The germline gives CDR1 LGHNA, CDR2 YSLEER. CDR3 in DNA: TGCGCCAGCAGCCAAGATAGTACGGCAGAAATGGCTTTCTTT. It encodes CASSQDSTAEMAFF.

The chain is built from TRBV12-3 or TRBV12-4 and TRBJ2-7; D might be TRBD1 or TRBD2, each matching 5 bases. V lost 4 bases and J lost 2, with 9 bases in between. This CDR3 comprises 13 residues. In nucleotides, the CDR3 is TGTGCCAGCAGTTCAGGGACGCCCTACGAGCAGTACTTC. Its protein is CASSSGTPYEQYF.

The V and J genes are TRBV12-3 or TRBV12-4 and TRBJ2-1, with D unresolved. Deletions cut 7 bases from V and 7 bases from J, with 11 bases between. The CDR3 has 12 residues. CDR3 residues: CASTTRRNEQFF. The CDR3 coding sequence is TGTGCCAGCACAACACGGAGAAATGAGCAGTTCTTC.

This chain links TRBV27 with TRBJ1-1, with 9 bases identical to TRBD1. V was pared by 6 bases and J by 11 bases, with 10 bases of the junction left unmatched. CDR3 length: 13 amino acids. Per the germline V gene, CDR1 is MNHEY and CDR2 is SMNVEV (reference sequence). The CDR3: CASRPGQGKAAFF. The CDR3, as DNA: TGTGCCAGCAGACCGGGACAGGGAAAGGCCGCTTTCTTT.

The genes are TRBV7-2 and TRBJ1-1; D is uncertain. Trimming took 2 bases from V and 0 from J, leaving 10 bases between them. The CDR3 length is 15 residues. CDR1 and CDR2 (germline): SGHTA, FQGNSA. The CDR3 region is CASSLMKGMNTEAFF. The CDR3 DNA sequence: TGTGCCAGCAGCTTAATGAAGGGAATGAACACTGAAGCTTTCTTT.

The chain employs TRBV11-2 and TRBJ2-5, with D tentatively TRBD1 (6 bases). Trimming shortened V by 3 bases and J by 4 bases, and 24 bases separated the two germline ends. Germline CDR1 is SGHAT and CDR2 is FQNNGV. The CDR3 totals 18 residues. The CDR3 loop is CASSFLGLGARAAETQYF. CDR3 nucleotide sequence: TGTGCCAGCAGCTTCCTAGGTTTGGGGGCCCGGGCGGCAGAGACCCAGTACTTC.

This chain connects TRBV29-1 to TRBJ1-2, with a weak D call TRBD1 (5 bases). This CDR3 contains 13 residues. Looked up from germline, CDR1 is SQVTM and CDR2 is ANQGSEA. The V gene lost 1 base and the J gene lost 4 bases, with 10 bases spanning the gap. The CDR3 here is CSVEGGRTYGYTF. DNA for the CDR3: TGCAGCGTTGAAGGGGGCAGGACCTATGGCTACACCTTC.

This chain connects TRBV6-6 to TRBJ1-1, with no clear D. V was clipped by 7 bases and J by 0 bases, with 12 bases between them. This CDR3 spans 14 amino acids. Germline V gene lookup returns CDR1 MNHNY and CDR2 SVGAGI (reference sequence). CDR3 sequence: CASISTPLNTEAFF. The CDR3, as DNA: TGTGCCAGCATCTCGACACCGTTGAACACTGAAGCTTTCTTT.

The V gene is TRBV5-6, the J gene TRBJ1-1, with no clear D. Per germline, CDR1 SGHDT and CDR2 YYEEEE. The germline V and J ends were trimmed by 2 bases and 1 base, with 15 bases remaining between them. CDR3 length: 16 amino acids. CDR3 sequence: CASSFGAGRPNTEAFF. CDR3 sequence (DNA): TGTGCCAGCAGCTTTGGAGCGGGAAGACCGAACACTGAAGCTTTCTTT.

The J gene is TRBJ2-7, the V gene TRBV7-6; a possible D gene is TRBD2 (6 bases). Trimming removed 2 bases from V and 0 bases from J, with 17 bases in between. Germline CDR1 SGHVS, CDR2 FNYEAQ. This CDR3 is 17 amino acids long. The CDR3 sequence is CASSLPTDRGTSYEQYF. The CDR3 nucleotides are TGTGCCAGCAGCTTACCTACGGACCGGGGGACCTCCTACGAGCAGTACTTC.

J is TRBJ1-5 and V is TRBV3-1 (or the pseudogene TRBV3-2), with D maybe TRBD1 (5 bases). With 1 base removed from V and 9 bases from J, the gap between germline ends came to 13 bases. Germline V gives CDR1 LGHDT, CDR2 YNNKEL (reference sequence). CDR3 length equals 14 residues. The CDR3 region is CASSQGDRYRPQHF. The DNA of the CDR3 is TGTGCCAGCAGCCAAGGGGACCGGTATAGGCCCCAGCATTTT.

CDR3 in amino acids: CATSRDLNPNSPLHF. DNA for the CDR3: TGTGCCACCAGCAGAGATTTAAATCCGAATTCACCCCTCCACTTT. The chain carries TRBV15 and TRBJ1-6; no clear D gene. The V gene lost 0 bases and the J gene lost 7 bases, with 10 bases spanning the gap. Germline-derived CDR1 and CDR2 are LNHNV and YYDKDF (reference sequence). This CDR3 has 15 residues.

The chain employs TRBV7-3 and TRBJ2-7; 10 positions agree with TRBD2. The J segment lost 0 bases and the V segment lost 5 bases, leaving 13 bases of the junction unmatched. This CDR3 comprises 18 residues. The germline V gene has CDR1 SGHTA and CDR2 FQGTGA. CDR3 sequence: CASSKFRLAGFFSYEQYF. DNA of the CDR3: TGTGCCAGCAGCAAATTTCGACTAGCGGGCTTTTTCTCCTACGAGCAGTACTTC.

V is TRBV30 and J is TRBJ2-2; D possibly corresponds to TRBD1 (6 bases). The CDR3 runs 16 residues. Germline assignment: CDR1 GTSNPN and CDR2 SVGIG (reference sequence). V was clipped by 5 bases and J by 2 bases, with 18 bases between them. The CDR3 nucleotides read TGTGCCTGGGATAAGGGACACGGATTTAACACCGGGGAGCTGTTTTTT. It is translated as CAWDKGHGFNTGELFF.